This TCR beta chain was recorded in a study of shared clonotypes between healthy human individuals. Study-wide background: A couple of female and a few male donors aged 18 to 49 were enrolled. A donor's plate count was three for CD4 naive and three for CD4 memory; CD8 naive had two and CD8 memory one.

Turning to this clone: Its antigen is not identified.

Clones were sequenced by immunoSEQ multiplex PCR, and TCRdb holds only the in-frame ones, with some missing. In the table there are some 660,000 clones, about 80% of which are singletons. All participating donors were Caucasian adults from Nashville, Tennessee. The CDR3 totals 16 residues. The junction had 16 bases not matched to a gene; V was cut back by 8 bases and J by 7 bases. Looked up from germline, CDR1 is MDHEN and CDR2 is SYDVKM. Overall study results and limits: Clonotypes shared by all four sorted-subset donors had higher generation probabilities than non-shared clonotypes.

Sequencing was carried out using memory CD4+ T cells sorted from blood. Subset: CD45RA-negative fraction. V usage is TRBV28 and J usage is TRBJ1-2, with TRBD1 identical over 10 bases. This receptor was obtained from a woman in her 30s in good health. The CDR3: CASLQGGRGQGLGYTF. The CDR3 DNA sequence: TGTGCCAGCCTTCAAGGGGGTAGGGGACAGGGGCTTGGCTACACCTTC.